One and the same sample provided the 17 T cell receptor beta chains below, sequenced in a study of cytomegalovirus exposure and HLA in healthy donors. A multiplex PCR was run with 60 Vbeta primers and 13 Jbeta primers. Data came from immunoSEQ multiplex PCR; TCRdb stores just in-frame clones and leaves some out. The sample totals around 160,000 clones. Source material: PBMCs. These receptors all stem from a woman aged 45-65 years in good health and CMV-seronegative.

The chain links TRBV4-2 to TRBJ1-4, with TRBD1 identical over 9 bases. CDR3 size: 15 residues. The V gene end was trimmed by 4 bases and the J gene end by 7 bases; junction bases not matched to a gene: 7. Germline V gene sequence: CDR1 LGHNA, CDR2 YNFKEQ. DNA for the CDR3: TGTGCCAGCAGCCCGAACAGGGGGCGCCGTGAAAAACTGTTTTTT. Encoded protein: CASSPNRGRREKLFF.

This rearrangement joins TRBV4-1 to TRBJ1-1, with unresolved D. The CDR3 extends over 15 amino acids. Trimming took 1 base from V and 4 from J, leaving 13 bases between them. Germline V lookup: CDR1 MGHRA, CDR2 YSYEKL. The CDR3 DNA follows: TGCGCCAGCAGCCAAGTGGTGCCCCGCGGCACTGAAGCTTTCTTT. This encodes CASSQVVPRGTEAFF.

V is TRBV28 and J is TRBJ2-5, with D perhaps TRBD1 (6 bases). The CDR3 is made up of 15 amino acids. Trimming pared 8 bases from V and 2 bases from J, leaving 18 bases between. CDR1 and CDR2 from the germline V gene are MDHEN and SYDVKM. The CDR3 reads CASADSPGTQETQYF. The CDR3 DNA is TGTGCCAGCGCCGATAGCCCCGGGACACAAGAGACCCAGTACTTC.

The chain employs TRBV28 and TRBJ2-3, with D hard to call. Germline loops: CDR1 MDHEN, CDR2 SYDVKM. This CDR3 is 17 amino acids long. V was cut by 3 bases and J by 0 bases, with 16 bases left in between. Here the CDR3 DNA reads TGTGCCAGCAGTTTTCCCCTGAAGGCGGCTAGCACAGATACGCAGTATTTT. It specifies CASSFPLKAASTDTQYF.

Written as DNA, the CDR3 is TGTGCCAGCAGTTTACGACAGGGCTATAGCAATCAGCCCCAGCATTTT. Protein product: CASSLRQGYSNQPQHF. The chain uses TRBV28 and TRBJ1-5, with 7 positions matching TRBD1. Trimming at V came to 2 bases and at J to 0 bases, leaving 4 bases not matched to a gene. The V gene's germline CDR1 is MDHEN and CDR2 SYDVKM. The CDR3 is 16 amino acids.

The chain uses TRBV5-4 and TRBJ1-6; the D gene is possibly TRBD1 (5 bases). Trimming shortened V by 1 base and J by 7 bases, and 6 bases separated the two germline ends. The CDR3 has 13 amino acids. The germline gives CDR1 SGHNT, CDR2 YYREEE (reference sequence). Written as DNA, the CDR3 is TGTGCCAGCAGCTTGAAGGGGAATTCACCCCTCCACTTT. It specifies CASSLKGNSPLHF.

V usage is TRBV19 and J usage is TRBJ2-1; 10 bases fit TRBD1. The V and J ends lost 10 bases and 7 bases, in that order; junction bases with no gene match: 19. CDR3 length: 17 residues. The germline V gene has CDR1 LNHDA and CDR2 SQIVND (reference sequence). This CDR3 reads CATKRGPTGGPRNEQFF. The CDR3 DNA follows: TGTGCCACTAAGAGGGGGCCGACAGGGGGCCCGCGGAATGAGCAGTTCTTC.

The CDR3 loop reads CASSLVMGPYEQYF. The CDR3 nucleotides are TGTGCCAGCAGCTTAGTTATGGGCCCTTACGAGCAGTACTTC. The chain employs TRBV7-2 and TRBJ2-7, with no clear D. The length of the CDR3 is 14 residues. CDR1 and CDR2 (germline): SGHTA, FQGNSA. Trimming cost V 1 base and J 4 bases, with 11 bases left between them.

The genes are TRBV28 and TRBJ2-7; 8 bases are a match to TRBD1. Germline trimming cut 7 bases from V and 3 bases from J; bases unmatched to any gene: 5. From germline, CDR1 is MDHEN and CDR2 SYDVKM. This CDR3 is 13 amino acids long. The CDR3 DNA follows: TGTGCCAGCAACAGGGGGGTTTTCTACGAGCAGTACTTC. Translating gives CASNRGVFYEQYF.

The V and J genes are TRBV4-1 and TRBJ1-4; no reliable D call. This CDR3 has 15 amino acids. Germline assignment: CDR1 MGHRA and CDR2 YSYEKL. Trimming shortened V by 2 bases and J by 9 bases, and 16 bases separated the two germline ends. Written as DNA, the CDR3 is TGCGCCAGCAGCCAAAGACATACGGAGGTGCAAAAACTGTTTTTT. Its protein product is CASSQRHTEVQKLFF.

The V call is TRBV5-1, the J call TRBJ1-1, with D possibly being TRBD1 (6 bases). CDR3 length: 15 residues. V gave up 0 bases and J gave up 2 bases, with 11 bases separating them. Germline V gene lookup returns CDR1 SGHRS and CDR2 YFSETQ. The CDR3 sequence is CASSLVQGFNTEAFF. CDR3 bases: TGCGCCAGCAGCTTGGTTCAGGGGTTCAACACTGAAGCTTTCTTT.

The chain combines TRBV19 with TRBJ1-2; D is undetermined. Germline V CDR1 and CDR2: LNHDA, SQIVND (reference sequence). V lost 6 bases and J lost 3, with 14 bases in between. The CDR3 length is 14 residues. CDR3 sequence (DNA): TGTGCCAGTAGGACCCTGGAGAGAGACTATGGCTACACCTTC. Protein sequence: CASRTLERDYGYTF.

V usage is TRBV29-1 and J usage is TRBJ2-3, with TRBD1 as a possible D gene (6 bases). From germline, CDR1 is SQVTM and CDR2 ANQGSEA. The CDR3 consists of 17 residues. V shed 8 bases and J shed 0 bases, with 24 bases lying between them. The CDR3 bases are TGCAGCCTCTCCGGGACACCGGTTTATCCTAGCACAGATACGCAGTATTTT. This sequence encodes CSLSGTPVYPSTDTQYF.

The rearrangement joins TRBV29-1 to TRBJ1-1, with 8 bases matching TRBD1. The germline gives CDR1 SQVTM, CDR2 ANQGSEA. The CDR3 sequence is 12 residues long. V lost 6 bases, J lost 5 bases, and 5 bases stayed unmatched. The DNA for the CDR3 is TGCAGCGTACGGACAGGGATGACTGAAGCTTTCTTT. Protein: CSVRTGMTEAFF.

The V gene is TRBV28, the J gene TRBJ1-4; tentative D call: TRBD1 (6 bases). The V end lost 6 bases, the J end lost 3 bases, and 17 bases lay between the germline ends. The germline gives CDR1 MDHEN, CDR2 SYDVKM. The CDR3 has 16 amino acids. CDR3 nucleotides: TGTGCCAGCAGCGGCAGCTCAGGGACACCTAATGAAAAACTGTTTTTT. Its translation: CASSGSSGTPNEKLFF.

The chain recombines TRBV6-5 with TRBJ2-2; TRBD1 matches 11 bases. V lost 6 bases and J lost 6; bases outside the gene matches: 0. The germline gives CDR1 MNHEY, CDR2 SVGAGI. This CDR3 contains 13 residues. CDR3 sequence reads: CASRGQGAGELFF. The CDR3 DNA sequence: TGTGCCAGCAGGGGACAGGGGGCCGGGGAGCTGTTTTTT.

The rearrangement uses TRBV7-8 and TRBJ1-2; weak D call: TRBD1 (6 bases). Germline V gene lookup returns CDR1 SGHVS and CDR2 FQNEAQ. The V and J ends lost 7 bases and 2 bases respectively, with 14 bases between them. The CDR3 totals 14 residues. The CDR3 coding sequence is TGTGCCAGCACCTATTCGGGGGGCAACTATGGCTACACCTTC. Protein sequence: CASTYSGGNYGYTF.